This T cell receptor beta chain was recovered during a study of blood T cell repertoires in COVID-19. At the level of the study: PBMCs, B-cell-depleted T cells, or T cells provided the cDNA or gDNA that made up the material.

This CDR3 contains 14 residues. Deletions cut 3 bases from V and 4 bases from J, with 12 bases between. Germline V gene lookup returns CDR1 MDHEN and CDR2 SYDVKM. In the original analysis: Nucleated cell number was recorded as an estimate derived from reference gene primer amplification. Sequenced by immunoSEQ multiplex PCR; TCRdb stores in-frame clones only, minus some. V and J calls plus clone size are reproduced from that table; the DNA served to infer D and trimming. The table has over 150,000 clones, about nine tenths seen once. This sequence was found in a woman aged 60-70 years who had recovered from COVID-19. The genes are TRBV28 and TRBJ1-1; weak D call: TRBD1 (6 bases). The sequencing sample was made of peripheral blood. The chain's CDR3 is CASSLGAHFTEAFF. In DNA form, the CDR3 reads TGTGCCAGCAGTTTGGGGGCGCACTTCACTGAAGCTTTCTTT. Full variable domain (missing parts from reference TRBV28 and TRBJ1-1): DVKVTQSSRYLVKRTGEKVFLECVQDMDHENMFWYRQDPGLGLRLIYFSYDVKMKEKGDIPEGYSVSREKKERFSLILESASTNQTSMYLCASSLGAHFTEAFFGQGTRLTVV.